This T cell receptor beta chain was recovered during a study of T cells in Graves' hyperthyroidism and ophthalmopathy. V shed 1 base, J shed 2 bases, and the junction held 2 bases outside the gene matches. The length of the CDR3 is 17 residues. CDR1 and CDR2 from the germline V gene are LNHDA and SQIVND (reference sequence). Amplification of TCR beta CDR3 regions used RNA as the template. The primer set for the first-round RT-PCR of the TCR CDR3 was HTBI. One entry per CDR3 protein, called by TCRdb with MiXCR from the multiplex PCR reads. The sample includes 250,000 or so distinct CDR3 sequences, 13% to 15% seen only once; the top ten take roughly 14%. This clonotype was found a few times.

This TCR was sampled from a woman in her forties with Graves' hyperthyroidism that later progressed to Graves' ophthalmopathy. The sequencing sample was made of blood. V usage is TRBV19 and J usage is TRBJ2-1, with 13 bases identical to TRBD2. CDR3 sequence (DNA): TGTGCCAGTAGTATAGGACTAGCGGGAGGCGCCTACAATGAGCAGTTCTTC. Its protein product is CASSIGLAGGAYNEQFF.